A selection of T cell receptor beta chains follows, all from one sample in a study of T cell repertoires in cytomegalovirus infection. TCRdb reprocessed the reads via MiXCR and lists one record per CDR3 protein. The table lists fewer than 900,000 distinct CDR3 sequences, roughly 29% of them singletons. Antigens of these TCRs are unknown. The material was cultured CD8+ T cells from PBMCs, obtained from culture after CMV antigen stimulation. The receptor source for this set is a human donor in good health (CMV status not recorded). Some clones in this sample may be carry-over from other donors' samples. The CDR3 runs from the conserved cysteine through the conserved F or W. Fields, in order: D gene, CDR3 length, J gene, clone size, V gene, CDR3 protein, CDR3 DNA. A D gene is named only where the DNA matches it firmly. Clone size appears in some rows only: once, few, many, or a class for an expanded clone.

- 15 TRBJ1-3 - TRBV7-2 CASSPLAGWENTIYF TGTGCCAGCAGCCCCCTGGCAGGGTGGGAAAACACCATATATTTT
- 13 TRBJ2-2 - TRBV27 CASTRPYTGELFF TGTGCCAGCACCCGACCCTACACCGGGGAGCTGTTTTTT
- 14 TRBJ2-1 - TRBV4-1 CASSQDSPRLEQFF TGCGCCAGCAGCCAAGATTCCCCTCGGCTTGAGCAGTTCTTC
TRBD1 16 TRBJ1-2 few TRBV7-9 CASSFSGTGDKYGYTF TGTGCCAGCAGCTTCTCCGGGACAGGGGACAAATATGGCTACACCTTC
TRBD1 16 TRBJ1-1 - TRBV29-1 CSVEGQGLRGSTEAFF TGCAGCGTTGAAGGACAGGGGTTGAGGGGCAGCACTGAAGCTTTCTTT
- 17 TRBJ1-1 - TRBV19 CASSPPFPWGGNTEAFF TGTGCCAGTTCCCCTCCCTTCCCCTGGGGCGGGAACACTGAAGCTTTCTTT
- 15 TRBJ2-2 - TRBV27 CASSQFQDGTGELFF TGTGCCAGCAGTCAATTTCAAGACGGCACCGGGGAGCTGTTTTTT
- 13 TRBJ1-4 once TRBV6-6 CASSWRVEEKLFF TGTGCCAGCAGTTGGAGGGTAGAGGAAAAACTGTTTTTT
- 14 TRBJ1-1 few TRBV19 CASSHSPEPTEAFF TGTGCCAGTTCCCACAGCCCTGAGCCCACTGAAGCTTTCTTT
- 18 TRBJ2-5 - TRBV6-5 CASSSLRDTALLQETQYF TGTGCCAGCAGTTCGTTGAGGGACACTGCCCTCCTCCAAGAGACCCAGTACTTC
- 15 TRBJ1-1 - TRBV27 CASSPTRARNTEAFF TGTGCCAGCAGTCCGACAAGGGCGCGGAACACTGAAGCTTTCTTT
- 14 TRBJ2-5 - TRBV27 CASTWGGGKGTQYF TGTGCCAGCACCTGGGGGGGGGGCAAGGGGACCCAGTACTTC
- 13 TRBJ2-2 - TRBV9 CASSVGDIGELFF TGTGCCAGCAGCGTAGGGGACATCGGGGAGCTGTTTTTT